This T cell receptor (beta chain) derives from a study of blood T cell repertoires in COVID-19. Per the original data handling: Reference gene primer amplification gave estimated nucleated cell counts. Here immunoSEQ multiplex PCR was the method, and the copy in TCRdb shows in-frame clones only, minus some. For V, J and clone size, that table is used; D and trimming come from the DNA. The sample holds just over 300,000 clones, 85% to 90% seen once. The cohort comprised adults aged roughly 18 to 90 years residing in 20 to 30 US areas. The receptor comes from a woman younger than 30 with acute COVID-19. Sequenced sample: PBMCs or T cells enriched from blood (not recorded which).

The CDR3 region has the DNA TGTGCCAGCAGTTTTGGCGGGGGGCGCACAGATACGCAGTATTTT. Protein product: CASSFGGGRTDTQYF. The chain has TRBV28 and TRBJ2-3, with 8 bases that match TRBD2. CDR3 length: 15 residues. The junction had 3 bases not matched to a gene; V was cut back by 3 bases and J by 1 base. Looked up from germline, CDR1 is MDHEN and CDR2 is SYDVKM. The full variable domain, rest sourced from reference TRBV28 and TRBJ2-3, is DVKVTQSSRYLVKRTGEKVFLECVQDMDHENMFWYRQDPGLGLRLIYFSYDVKMKEKGDIPEGYSVSREKKERFSLILESASTNQTSMYLCASSFGGGRTDTQYFGPGTRLTVL.